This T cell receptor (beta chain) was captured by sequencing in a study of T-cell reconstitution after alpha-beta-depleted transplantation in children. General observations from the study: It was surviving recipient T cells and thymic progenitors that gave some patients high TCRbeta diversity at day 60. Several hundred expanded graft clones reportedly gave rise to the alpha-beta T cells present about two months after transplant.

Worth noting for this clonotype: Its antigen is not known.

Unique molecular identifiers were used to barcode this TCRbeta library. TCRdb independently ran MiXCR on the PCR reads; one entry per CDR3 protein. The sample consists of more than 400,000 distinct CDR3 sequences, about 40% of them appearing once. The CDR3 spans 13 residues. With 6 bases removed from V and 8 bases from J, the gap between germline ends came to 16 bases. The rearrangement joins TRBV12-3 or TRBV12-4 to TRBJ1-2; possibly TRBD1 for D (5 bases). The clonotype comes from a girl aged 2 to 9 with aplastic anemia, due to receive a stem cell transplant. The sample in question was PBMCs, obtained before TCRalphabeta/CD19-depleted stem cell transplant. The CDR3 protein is CASSWGVGRGYTF. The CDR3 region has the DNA TGTGCCAGCAGCTGGGGGGTCGGCCGGGGCTACACCTTC.